The clone carrying this T cell receptor beta chain was picked up a small number of times. As yet, its antigen is unknown. Produced via immunoSEQ multiplex PCR; TCRdb's table is partial and in-frame only. Of approximately 54,000 clones detected, 89% appear once; the ten largest clones hold 7.5% to 9.5%. The CDR3 is 14 amino acids. CDR1 is KGHSH, CDR2 LQKENI, per germline. The ends were cut back, 5 bases at V and 5 bases at J, with 12 bases in the middle. The study drew the donors from its roughly 120-subject validation cohort, separate from the approximately 670-subject first cohort. This sample is drawn from a study of cytomegalovirus exposure and HLA in healthy donors. Study results and limitations: In the approximately 130 validation repertoires, around 95% of cluster scores exceeded 0, per a later analysis. A list of 150 to 200 TCR beta chains associated with cytomegalovirus was given. In vitro checks showed that a few CMV-associated chains really do target CMV antigens.

This receptor was obtained from a woman aged 18-29 years in good health and CMV-seropositive. The chain recombines TRBV18 with TRBJ1-4, with D perhaps TRBD1 (6 bases). Sequencing used PBMCs. CDR3 protein: CASSSYRENEKLFF. The DNA of the CDR3 is TGTGCCAGCTCATCTTACAGGGAGAATGAAAAACTGTTTTTT.